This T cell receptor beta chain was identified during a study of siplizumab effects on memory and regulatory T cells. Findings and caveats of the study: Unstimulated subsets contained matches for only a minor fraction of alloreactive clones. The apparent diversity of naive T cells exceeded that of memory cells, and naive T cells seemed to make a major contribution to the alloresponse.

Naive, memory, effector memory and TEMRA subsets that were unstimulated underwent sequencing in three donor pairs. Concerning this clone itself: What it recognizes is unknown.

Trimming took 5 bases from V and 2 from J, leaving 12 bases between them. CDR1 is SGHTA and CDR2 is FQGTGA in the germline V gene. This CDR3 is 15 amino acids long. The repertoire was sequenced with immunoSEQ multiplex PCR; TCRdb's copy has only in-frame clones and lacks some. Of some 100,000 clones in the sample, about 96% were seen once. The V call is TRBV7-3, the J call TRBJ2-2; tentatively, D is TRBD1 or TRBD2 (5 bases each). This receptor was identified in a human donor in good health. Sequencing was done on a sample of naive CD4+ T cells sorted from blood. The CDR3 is CASSPGTPNTGELFF. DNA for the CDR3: TGTGCCAGCAGCCCCGGGACCCCTAACACCGGGGAGCTGTTTTTT.